The 5 T cell receptor delta chains listed next were all sequenced from one sample in a study of γδ T cells in repeated Plasmodium falciparum infection. TCRdb made new clone calls on the multiplex PCR reads using CATT. The repertoire has 50,000 to 55,000 delta-chain clones, about 2% of them found once; the top ten carry roughly a quarter. Vgamma9/Vdelta2+ and Vdelta2-negative gammadelta T cells were flow-sorted from PBMC for bulk sequencing. Sequencing used gamma-delta T cells from blood. The receptors stem from a pool of human donors (malaria-infected and uninfected, not separated).

This clone was detected only a few times. A read error may explain this, as a much larger clone is one base away. The chain joins TRDV1 to TRDJ3, with 9 bases aligning to TRDD3. Assignment of the J gene here rests on matching the DNA to germline, because TCRdb gives none. CDR1 TSWWSYY and CDR2 QGS come from the germline V gene. The CDR3 sequence is 24 residues long. The junction had 22 bases not matched to a gene; V was cut back by 4 bases and J by 0 bases. This CDR3 reads CALGGWPSYFSYWGNSWDTRQMFF. DNA of the CDR3: TGTGCTCTTGGGGGTTGGCCCTCCTACTTTTCTTACTGGGGGAACTCCTGGGACACCCGACAGATGTTTTTC.

At least ten counts were recorded for this clone. The V gene is TRDV1, the J gene TRDJ1; 13 nucleotides align to TRDD3. This CDR3 comprises 25 residues. V lost 4 bases and J lost 3; bases outside the gene matches: 32. CDR1 is TSWWSYY, CDR2 QGS, per germline. CDR3 sequence (DNA): TGTGCTCTTGGGGCCGTCGTCTCCTACGTTTGTACTGGGGGATACGCTTCAATTTTGGCCGATAAACTCATCTTT. Translating gives CALGAVVSYVCTGGYASILADKLIF.

This clone appeared a few times. The mismatch at residue 21 between this DNA's translation and the TCRdb protein of a much larger clone likely reflects a read error; the protein shown is translated from the DNA. The chain carries TRDV1 and TRDJ1; 8 bases map to TRDD3. The J gene was missing in TCRdb and was found by matching the end of the DNA to germline. Germline-derived CDR1 and CDR2 are TSWWSYY and QGS. J lost 0 bases, V lost 5 bases, and 41 bases had no gene match. The CDR3 totals 27 residues. The CDR3 spells CALGPSSGGIETPPMRVELTHTDKLIF. The CDR3 bases are TGTGCTCTTGGGCCGAGCTCAGGGGGGATAGAGACCCCACCTATGAGGGTGGAATTAACGCACACCGATAAACTCATCTTT.

A word on this clone: A far larger clone is just one base off, so this is likely a read error. Other DNA sequences of this sample code for an identical CDR3. J is TRDJ1 and V is TRDV1; D not resolved. Germline matching of the DNA provided the J gene here, since TCRdb leaves it blank. The V gene's germline CDR1 is TSWWSYY and CDR2 QGS. V was cut by 10 bases and J by 4 bases, with 25 bases left in between. CDR3 size: 16 residues. The CDR3 bases are TGTGCTCCTACCACCGGGAACGAAGACCAGATCGATAAACTCATCTTT. Translated, it gives CAPTTGNEDQIDKLIF.

Comment on this clone: A far more abundant clone sits one base away, making this likely a read error. Different DNA sequences within this sample yield the same CDR3. V usage is TRDV1 and J usage is TRDJ1, with 9 nucleotides matching TRDD2. TCRdb carries no J gene annotation; the J gene was assigned here by matching the DNA with germline. The CDR3 covers 25 residues. Germline V gene data show CDR1 as TSWWSYY and CDR2 as QGS. The CDR3: CALGEPAFLHRGDVLYGTHTDKLIF. In nucleotides, the CDR3 is TGTGCCCTTGGGGAACCGGCCTTCCTACACCGGGGGGACGTGCTTTACGGGACCCACACCGATAAACTCATCTTT.